The sequence of this T cell receptor beta chain was determined in a study of blood T cell repertoires in COVID-19. At the level of the study: T cells, B-cell-depleted T cells, or PBMCs supplied cDNA or gDNA.

With V trimmed by 7 bases and J by 5 bases, 1 base remained unmatched. This CDR3 spans 12 amino acids. Per germline, CDR1 MNHEY and CDR2 SVGAGI. Only in-frame clones appear in the TCRdb table, and some are missing; sequencing was by immunoSEQ multiplex PCR. The sample holds some 190,000 clones; 80% are singletons and the top ten take 6.9%. Sequencing was done on a sample of peripheral blood. The J gene is TRBJ1-4, the V gene TRBV6-5; TRBD1 matches 7 bases. This clonotype was sampled from a man aged 60 to 75 with acute or convalescent COVID-19. The CDR3 reads CASKGQNEKLFF. CDR3 bases: TGTGCCAGCAAGGGACAGAATGAAAAACTGTTTTTT.